These 15 T cell receptor beta chains originate from one sample sequenced in a study of blood T cell repertoires in COVID-19. Clones were sequenced by immunoSEQ multiplex PCR, and TCRdb holds only the in-frame ones, with some missing. The table records a few hundred thousand clones, over 75% of them present only once. The sequencing sample was made of PBMCs or T cells enriched from blood (not recorded which). The receptors here all came from a woman in her 30s who had recovered from COVID-19.

The chain joins TRBV28 to TRBJ1-2; a weak D match, TRBD1 (6 bases). V lost 5 bases, J lost 2 bases, and 12 bases lay in between. Germline assignment: CDR1 MDHEN and CDR2 SYDVKM. The CDR3 spans 14 residues. DNA of the CDR3: TGTGCCAGCAGTGCGTACAGGGAAAACTATGGCTACACCTTC. Encoded protein: CASSAYRENYGYTF.

The sample holds one count of this clone. V is TRBV11-2 and J is TRBJ2-7; perhaps TRBD2 as D (5 bases). CDR3 length equals 16 residues. Germline lookup yields CDR1 SGHAT and CDR2 FQNNGV. The V end was cut by 6 bases, the J end by 3 bases, with 21 bases between. The CDR3 bases are TGTGCCAGCAGTCCGACGGGAACAGTTCGTTACTACGAGCAGTACTTC. This sequence encodes CASSPTGTVRYYEQYF.

The chain combines TRBV28 with TRBJ1-6; 8 nucleotides agree with TRBD1. This CDR3 is 14 amino acids long. With V trimmed by 5 bases and J by 10 bases, 7 bases remained unmatched. From germline, CDR1 is MDHEN and CDR2 SYDVKM. The DNA for the CDR3 is TGTGCCAGCAGTCCTCAGGGGGCGAGATCACCCCTCCACTTT. Amino acid sequence: CASSPQGARSPLHF. The complete variable domain, with remaining parts taken from reference TRBV28 and TRBJ1-6, reads DVKVTQSSRYLVKRTGEKVFLECVQDMDHENMFWYRQDPGLGLRLIYFSYDVKMKEKGDIPEGYSVSREKKERFSLILESASTNQTSMYLCASSPQGARSPLHFGNGTRLTVT.

This clone was counted only a few times. The rearrangement links TRBV28 to TRBJ2-7; 7 nucleotides match TRBD2. The germline V gene encodes CDR1 MDHEN and CDR2 SYDVKM. The CDR3 is made up of 15 amino acids. After removal of 6 bases from V and 2 bases from J, the junction contained 10 bases not matched to a gene. The CDR3 nucleotides read TGTGCCAGCAGCCCCGAGGCGGCGGGAGCCTACGAGCAGTACTTC. This gives the protein CASSPEAAGAYEQYF.

In its sample, this clone was seen once. The V and J genes are TRBV11-2 and TRBJ1-2; 7 bases agree with TRBD1. Trimming cost V 5 bases and J 6 bases; bases outside gene matches: 3. The CDR3 contains 12 residues. Germline V gives CDR1 SGHAT, CDR2 FQNNGV. This CDR3 reads CASSTGVDGYTF. CDR3 nucleotide sequence: TGTGCCAGCAGCACAGGGGTTGATGGCTACACCTTC.

This rearrangement joins TRBV30 to TRBJ2-1; a possible D gene is TRBD1 (6 bases). Germline CDR1 is GTSNPN and CDR2 is SVGIG (reference sequence). The CDR3 covers 13 residues. Trimming pared 5 bases from V and 2 bases from J, leaving 10 bases between. In nucleotides, the CDR3 is TGTGCCTGGGGTAGGGGGACCTACAATGAGCAGTTCTTC. Translated: CAWGRGTYNEQFF.

This clone was observed a few times. This rearrangement joins TRBV7-9 to TRBJ1-2; D possibly corresponds to TRBD1 (5 bases). The CDR3 runs 15 residues. The germline V gene has CDR1 SEHNR and CDR2 FQNEAQ (reference sequence). V gave up 1 base and J gave up 3 bases, with 12 bases separating them. Written as DNA, the CDR3 is TGTGCCAGCAGCTTAGAGATGAGACAGCACTATGGCTACACCTTC. It specifies CASSLEMRQHYGYTF.

The chain has TRBV6-5 and TRBJ1-3; no firm D call. Trimming took off 7 bases at V and 0 bases at J, with 13 bases between the two ends. Germline V gene data show CDR1 as MNHEY and CDR2 as SVGAGI. CDR3 size: 15 residues. The CDR3 region is CASKTAVFSGNTIYF. CDR3 coding DNA: TGTGCCAGCAAAACAGCCGTCTTCTCTGGAAACACCATATATTTT.

This rearrangement joins TRBV9 to TRBJ1-2; 8 bases match TRBD1. V shed 0 bases and J 6 bases; nucleotides not matched to a gene: 7. The length of the CDR3 is 15 residues. Germline CDR1 and CDR2: SGDLS and YYNGEE. The CDR3 is CASSVGQGAVNGYTF. Written as DNA, the CDR3 is TGTGCCAGCAGCGTAGGGCAGGGGGCAGTAAATGGCTACACCTTC.

This chain joins TRBV28 and TRBJ2-7; TRBD2 is a possible D gene (6 bases). The CDR3 loop spans 15 amino acids. In germline, CDR1 is MDHEN, CDR2 SYDVKM. The V and J ends lost 6 bases and 4 bases respectively, with 19 bases between them. CDR3 bases: TGTGCCAGCAGGAATAATCCGACTAGGATATACGAGCAGTACTTC. This encodes CASRNNPTRIYEQYF. Supplemented by reference TRBV28 and TRBJ2-7, the full variable domain reads DVKVTQSSRYLVKRTGEKVFLECVQDMDHENMFWYRQDPGLGLRLIYFSYDVKMKEKGDIPEGYSVSREKKERFSLILESASTNQTSMYLCASRNNPTRIYEQYFGPGTRLTVT.

This sequence joins TRBV19 and TRBJ1-1; possible D gene TRBD1, 5 bases. With 5 bases removed from V and 9 bases from J, the gap between germline ends came to 7 bases. The CDR3 totals 10 residues. CDR1 and CDR2 (germline): LNHDA, SQIVND (reference sequence). This chain's CDR3 is CASSDRKAFF. CDR3 coding DNA: TGTGCCAGTAGTGACAGAAAAGCTTTCTTT.

The CDR3 reads CASSPTSGGTTDTQYF. Here the CDR3 DNA reads TGTGCCAGCAGCCCTACTAGCGGGGGAACCACAGATACGCAGTATTTT. The chain carries TRBV3-1 (or the pseudogene TRBV3-2) and TRBJ2-3; 11 bases are a match to TRBD2. The CDR3 sequence is 16 residues long. The trim removed 4 bases at V and 2 bases at J, leaving 5 bases unmatched. Germline-derived CDR1 and CDR2 are LGHDT and YNNKEL (reference sequence).

The chain recombines TRBV19 with TRBJ2-2, with a possible D match to TRBD1 (6 bases). CDR1 LNHDA and CDR2 SQIVND come from the germline V gene (reference sequence). The CDR3 covers 16 residues. With 7 bases removed from V and 1 base from J, the gap between germline ends came to 16 bases. As DNA, the CDR3 is TGTGCCAGTACTTTGGGGATGACAGGGAACACCGGGGAGCTGTTTTTT. Its translation: CASTLGMTGNTGELFF.

This clone has just a few counts. The chain combines TRBV20-1 with TRBJ1-5; a possible D gene is TRBD1 (5 bases). Germline lookup yields CDR1 DFQATT and CDR2 SNEGSKA (reference sequence). This CDR3 contains 14 residues. Trimming removed 3 bases at V and 2 bases at J, with 11 bases between. In nucleotides, the CDR3 is TGCAGTGCTAGTAGTGGACACGGCAATCAGCCCCAGCATTTT. Translating gives CSASSGHGNQPQHF.

The rearrangement joins TRBV30 to TRBJ2-7; D unresolved. This CDR3 spans 14 amino acids. Germline loops: CDR1 GTSNPN, CDR2 SVGIG (reference sequence). Trimming removed 0 bases from V and 2 bases from J, with 11 bases in between. In DNA, the CDR3 is TGTGCCTGGAGTGTCGTGTCCCCTGCCTACGAGCAGTACTTC. This gives the protein CAWSVVSPAYEQYF.